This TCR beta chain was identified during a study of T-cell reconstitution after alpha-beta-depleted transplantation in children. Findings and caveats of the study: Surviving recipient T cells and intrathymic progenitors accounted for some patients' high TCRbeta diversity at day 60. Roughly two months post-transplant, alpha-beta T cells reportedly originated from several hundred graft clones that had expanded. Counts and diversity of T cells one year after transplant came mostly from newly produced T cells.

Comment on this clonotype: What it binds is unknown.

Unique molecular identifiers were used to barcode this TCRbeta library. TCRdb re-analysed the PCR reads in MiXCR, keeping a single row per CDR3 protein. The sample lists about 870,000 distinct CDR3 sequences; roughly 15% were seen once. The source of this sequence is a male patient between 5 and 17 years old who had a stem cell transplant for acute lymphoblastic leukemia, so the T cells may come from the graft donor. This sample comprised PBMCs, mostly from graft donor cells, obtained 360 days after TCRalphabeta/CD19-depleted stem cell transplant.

The chain's CDR3 is CASSLRDRPSYEQYF. The CDR3 DNA sequence: TGTGCCAGCAGTCTCCGGGACAGGCCCTCCTACGAGCAGTACTTC. The rearrangement links TRBV12-3 or TRBV12-4 to TRBJ2-7; TRBD1 aligns across 8 bases. With 5 bases clipped from V and 0 bases from J, the junction kept 6 bases outside the gene matches. CDR3 length equals 15 residues.